Listed here are 25 T cell receptor beta chains from one sample, sequenced in a study of OX40 agonist ivuxolimab in advanced cancers. Data came from immunoSEQ multiplex PCR; TCRdb stores just in-frame clones and leaves some out. This sample has tens of thousands of clones, with roughly three quarters found just once. The sequences come from CD4+ or CD8+ T cells sorted from blood, collected in a trial of the OX40 agonist ivuxolimab. These receptor sequences come from an adult with an advanced solid tumor such as melanoma, head and neck, liver or kidney cancer.

The chain recombines TRBV5-6 with TRBJ2-1, with unresolved D. Germline V gene lookup returns CDR1 SGHDT and CDR2 YYEEEE. The CDR3 loop spans 14 amino acids. Trimming pared 2 bases from V and 1 base from J, leaving 7 bases between. The CDR3 loop is CASSLLGSYNEQFF. The CDR3 nucleotides read TGTGCCAGCAGCTTACTGGGGTCCTACAATGAGCAGTTCTTC.

The chain carries TRBV5-1 and TRBJ1-1; a possible D gene is TRBD1 (5 bases). V lost 3 bases, J lost 4 bases, and 16 bases lay in between. Per the germline V gene, CDR1 is SGHRS and CDR2 is YFSETQ. The CDR3 has 15 amino acids. CDR3 region: CASSWGRQGGTEAFF. Here the CDR3 DNA reads TGCGCCAGCAGCTGGGGCCGCCAGGGAGGCACTGAAGCTTTCTTT. The complete variable domain, with remaining parts taken from reference TRBV5-1 and TRBJ1-1, reads KAGVTQTPRYLIKTRGQQVTLSCSPISGHRSVSWYQQTPGQGLQFLFEYFSETQRNKGNFPGRFSGRQFSNSRSEMNVSTLELGDSALYLCASSWGRQGGTEAFFGQGTRLTVV.

The rearrangement joins TRBV6-5 to TRBJ2-5, with D perhaps given as TRBD1 or TRBD2 (5 bases each). The better agreement between TRBJ2-7 and the DNA end casts doubt on the J call. The CDR3 loop spans 14 amino acids. CDR1 and CDR2 from the germline V gene are MNHEY and SVGAGI. DNA for the CDR3: TGTGCCAGCAGTCCCCGGGACGGATACTACGAGCAGTACTTC. This codes for CASSPRDGYYEQYF.

Many counts were recorded for this clone. The V and J genes are TRBV9 and TRBJ2-7; the D is unclear. Germline CDR1 and CDR2: SGDLS and YYNGEE. Trimming cost V 4 bases and J 3 bases, with 14 bases left between them. CDR3 size: 14 residues. CDR3 sequence reads: CASSPRTGNYEQYF. The CDR3 bases are TGTGCCAGCAGCCCCCGAACTGGGAACTACGAGCAGTACTTC.

The chain carries TRBV5-1 and TRBJ1-1, with a weak D call TRBD1 (6 bases). V was clipped by 8 bases and J by 1 base, with 12 bases between them. Germline values: CDR1 SGHRS, CDR2 YFSETQ. The CDR3 extends over 13 amino acids. CDR3: CASQGQTNTEAFF. The CDR3 nucleotides are TGCGCCAGTCAGGGACAAACGAACACTGAAGCTTTCTTT.

This clone was seen only once. V and J are TRBV27 and TRBJ2-3; the D gene is possibly TRBD1 (8 bases). The CDR3 spans 19 residues. Germline CDR1 MNHEY, CDR2 SMNVEV (reference sequence). Trimming pared 2 bases from V and 3 bases from J, leaving 24 bases between. For the CDR3, the DNA is TGTGCCAGCAGTTTACAGGGGGCGAAGAGCGGGAAGAGTACAGATACGCAGTATTTT. Translation gives CASSLQGAKSGKSTDTQYF.

The chain is built from TRBV11-3 and TRBJ2-3; TRBD2 matches 8 bases. V dropped 5 bases and J dropped 6; count of bases not matched to a gene: 10. This CDR3 has 15 residues. Germline values: CDR1 SGHNT, CDR2 YENEEA. CDR3 sequence reads: CASSLAGLAGDTQYF. CDR3 coding DNA: TGTGCCAGCAGCCTCGCCGGACTAGCAGGGGATACGCAGTATTTT. Full variable domain (remainder filled in from reference TRBV11-3 and TRBJ2-3): EAGVVQSPRYKIIEKKQPVAFWCNPISGHNTLYWYLQNLGQGPELLIRYENEEAVDDSQLPKDRFSAERLKGVDSTLKIQPAELGDSAVYLCASSLAGLAGDTQYFGPGTRLTVL.

The chain joins TRBV9 to TRBJ1-1, with a weak D call TRBD1 (5 bases). Germline assignment: CDR1 SGDLS and CDR2 YYNGEE. The CDR3 runs 15 residues. V was cut by 4 bases and J by 5 bases, with 18 bases left in between. Here the CDR3 reads CASSPHPLGDTEAFF. The CDR3 region has the DNA TGTGCCAGCAGCCCCCATCCTTTAGGGGATACTGAAGCTTTCTTT.

The genes are TRBV7-2 and TRBJ1-5; 12 bases are a match to TRBD1. V lost 4 bases and J lost 6; bases outside the gene matches: 10. Germline CDR1 and CDR2: SGHTA and FQGNSA. CDR3 length: 17 residues. The CDR3 loop reads CASSSGQGAGSGQPQHF. The CDR3 region has the DNA TGTGCCAGCAGCTCGGGACAGGGGGCCGGCTCAGGTCAGCCCCAGCATTTT.

The chain combines TRBV9 with TRBJ1-2, with 7 bases fitting TRBD1. The CDR3 sequence is 15 residues long. The V gene's germline CDR1 is SGDLS and CDR2 YYNGEE. V lost 0 bases and J lost 2; bases outside the gene matches: 4. In DNA form, the CDR3 reads TGTGCCAGCAGCGTAGTGCCGGGACAGAACTATGGCTACACCTTC. Translating gives CASSVVPGQNYGYTF. Drawing the rest from reference TRBV9 and TRBJ1-2, the complete variable domain is DSGVTQTPKHLITATGQRVTLRCSPRSGDLSVYWYQQSLDQGLQFLIQYYNGEERAKGNILERFSAQQFPDLHSELNLSSLELGDSALYFCASSVVPGQNYGYTFGSGTRLTVV.

In nucleotides, the CDR3 is TGCGCCAGCAGCTTGGTGAGCGGCTCCTACGAGCAGTACTTC. Encoded protein: CASSLVSGSYEQYF. The chain has TRBV5-1 and TRBJ2-7; maybe TRBD2 (5 bases). The ends were cut back, 0 bases at V and 0 bases at J, with 7 bases in the middle. CDR1 SGHRS and CDR2 YFSETQ come from the germline V gene. CDR3 size: 14 residues.

CDR3 bases: TGTGCCAGCAGCCATCGGGACAGGGGACAAGAGACCCAGTACTTC. It is translated as CASSHRDRGQETQYF. J is TRBJ2-5 and V is TRBV7-9, with 10 bases matching TRBD1. The trim removed 5 bases at V and 2 bases at J, leaving 5 bases unmatched. The germline gives CDR1 SEHNR, CDR2 FQNEAQ (reference sequence). The CDR3 extends over 15 amino acids.

The V and J genes are TRBV11-3 and TRBJ2-1; 9 nucleotides line up with TRBD1. There are 16 residues in the CDR3. Losses at the gene ends were 0 bases for V and 2 bases for J; bases not matched to a gene: 2. Looked up from germline, CDR1 is SGHNT and CDR2 is YENEEA. The CDR3 region is CASSLEGTGTYNEQFF. The CDR3 bases are TGTGCCAGCAGCTTAGAGGGGACAGGGACCTACAATGAGCAGTTCTTC.

This clone was detected once. One end of the junction fails to match germline, which may point to a read error. The CDR3 DNA is TGTGCCAGCAGCGCCTGCTACAGGGACCAAACTGGGAGGGGAGCTGTTTTT. Its protein is CASSACYRDQTGRGAVF. The genes are TRBV9 and TRBJ2-2, with TRBD2 as a possible D gene (7 bases). Germline CDR1 is SGDLS and CDR2 is YYNGEE. The CDR3 loop spans 17 amino acids.

V is TRBV19 and J is TRBJ2-7; possibly TRBD1 for D (6 bases). This CDR3 spans 13 amino acids. Trimming took off 5 bases at V and 3 bases at J, with 11 bases between the two ends. Germline V lookup: CDR1 LNHDA, CDR2 SQIVND (reference sequence). The CDR3 bases are TGTGCCAGTAGTTACAGGGTACTCTACGAGCAGTACTTC. It specifies CASSYRVLYEQYF.

The chain joins TRBV4-1 to TRBJ1-5, with a tentative D call TRBD1 (6 bases). Trimming took off 2 bases at V and 2 bases at J, with 13 bases between the two ends. Germline loops: CDR1 MGHRA, CDR2 YSYEKL. CDR3 length: 16 residues. In nucleotides, the CDR3 is TGCGCCAGCAGCCAAACAGGGCGAGGGGGCAATCAGCCCCAGCATTTT. It translates to CASSQTGRGGNQPQHF.

The chain uses TRBV19 and TRBJ1-5; D is perhaps TRBD1 (5 bases). V was clipped by 4 bases and J by 2 bases, with 9 bases between them. The length of the CDR3 is 14 residues. From germline, CDR1 is LNHDA and CDR2 SQIVND (reference sequence). CDR3 DNA: TGTGCCAGTAGTACAGGGTCGGGCAATCAGCCCCAGCATTTT. It specifies CASSTGSGNQPQHF.

This clone is a singleton in its sample. The chain joins TRBV5-5 to TRBJ1-2; D remains ambiguous. This CDR3 has 14 residues. Trimming took 0 bases from V and 4 from J, leaving 10 bases between them. Germline V gene sequence: CDR1 SGHKS, CDR2 YYEKEE (reference sequence). The CDR3 loop is CASSLEGFGYGYTF. The CDR3 DNA is TGTGCCAGCAGCTTGGAGGGTTTTGGCTATGGCTACACCTTC.

V and J are TRBV6-1 and TRBJ1-4; D remains unclear. V lost 4 bases and J lost 0, with 15 bases in between. The CDR3 contains 17 residues. Germline assignment: CDR1 MNHNS and CDR2 SASEGT. The CDR3 protein is CASSALTPGATNEKLFF. CDR3 nucleotides: TGTGCCAGCAGTGCACTTACCCCTGGTGCAACTAATGAAAAACTGTTTTTT.

This clone was recorded once. The chain uses TRBV9 and TRBJ2-3, with unresolved D. This CDR3 region has 13 residues. V was trimmed by 0 bases and J by 4 bases, leaving 6 bases between them. Per germline, CDR1 SGDLS and CDR2 YYNGEE. The CDR3: CASSVGAPDTQYF. CDR3 nucleotides: TGTGCCAGCAGCGTAGGGGCCCCAGATACGCAGTATTTT.

This clone occurred a few times. The V and J genes are TRBV28 and TRBJ2-7; D possibly uses TRBD1 or TRBD2 (6 bases each). The CDR3 runs to 13 residues. The germline V gene has CDR1 MDHEN and CDR2 SYDVKM. V was pared by 8 bases and J by 3 bases, with 14 bases between. The CDR3, as DNA: TGTGCCAGCGGGGGGCACAAAGGCTACGAGCAGTACTTC. It is translated as CASGGHKGYEQYF. The whole variable domain, remainder taken from reference TRBV28 and TRBJ2-7, is DVKVTQSSRYLVKRTGEKVFLECVQDMDHENMFWYRQDPGLGLRLIYFSYDVKMKEKGDIPEGYSVSREKKERFSLILESASTNQTSMYLCASGGHKGYEQYFGPGTRLTVT.

V usage is TRBV7-2 and J usage is TRBJ1-2; a weak D match, TRBD1 (5 bases). Between the trimmed V and J ends, which lost 5 bases and 7 bases, there was a span of 14 bases. The CDR3 runs to 13 residues. CDR1 and CDR2 (germline): SGHTA, FQGNSA. CDR3 sequence reads: CASSAGGLGGYTF. CDR3 DNA: TGTGCCAGCAGCGCCGGGGGACTCGGTGGCTACACCTTC. Together with reference TRBV7-2 and TRBJ1-2, the CDR3 gives the full variable domain: GAGVSQSPSNKVTEKGKDVELRCDPISGHTALYWYRQSLGQGLEFLIYFQGNSAPDKSGLPSDRFSAERTGGSVSTLTIQRTQQEDSAVYLCASSAGGLGGYTFGSGTRLTVV.

This clone showed up just once. CDR3 nucleotide sequence: TGTGCCAGCGACTACCCGTACCAAGAGACCCAGTACTTC. This gives the protein CASDYPYQETQYF. This chain links TRBV2 with TRBJ2-5; possible D gene TRBD2, 5 bases. CDR3 size: 13 residues. Germline values: CDR1 SNHLY, CDR2 FYNNEI. Trimming left V 8 bases short and J 0 bases short, with 10 bases between.

The gene calls are TRBV4-2 and TRBJ2-1; tentatively, D is TRBD2 (6 bases). The CDR3 runs to 16 residues. Trimming stripped 1 base from V and 4 bases from J, with 14 bases between. Germline CDR1 and CDR2: LGHNA and YNFKEQ. The CDR3 nucleotides are TGTGCCAGCAGCCAAGGGAGGGACCACCTTTACAATGAGCAGTTCTTC. The encoded protein is CASSQGRDHLYNEQFF.

The V and J genes are TRBV7-2 and TRBJ2-6; D tentatively fits TRBD1 or TRBD2 (5 bases each). The length of the CDR3 is 17 residues. The V end was cut by 4 bases, the J end by 4 bases, with 17 bases between. Germline V gene lookup returns CDR1 SGHTA and CDR2 FQGNSA. The CDR3 bases are TGTGCCAGCAGCTCGCGAGGTTTGGGGGTCGGGGCCAACGTCCTGACTTTC. Translated: CASSSRGLGVGANVLTF.